The present T cell receptor beta chain was sequenced within a study of blood T cell repertoires in COVID-19 (dated by TCRdb to 2020 to 2022). In the study overall: Samples from collaborators originated in the United States, Italy and Spain and spanned both the acute and convalescent phases of COVID-19. The repertoires were released in a freely available public database meant as a resource for research on the immune response to SARS-CoV-2. The samples were drawn from the first 160 participants of the ongoing ImmuneRACE study and from 1,254 subjects provided by 6 global collaborators. The sample metadata nearly always contained a de-identified subject ID, COVID-19 status, age in years and sex. The prospective study material was composed of cDNA or gDNA derived from T cells, B-cell-depleted T cells, or PBMCs. Where HLA class I and class II types were available, the types were taken from metadata supplied by the sample provider, not from assay-based typing. Deeply sampled blood TCRbeta repertoires from subjects exposed to, actively infected with, or recovered from COVID-19 were included in the dataset. Study-level results and caveats: The amount of clinical and demographic metadata varied by source and participant and was provided uncurated.

TCRbeta CDR3 regions were amplified from genomic DNA by means of the immunoSEQ Assay, a bias-controlled multiplex PCR. Turning to the authors' computational methods: The number of nucleated cells in each sample was estimated from the amplification of reference gene primers within the assay. Sequence reads were collapsed and filtered to measure the absolute abundance of every unique TCRbeta CDR3 rearrangement. For each sample, productive Simpson clonality was calculated as the square root of Simpson's diversity index across productive rearrangements. TCRdb's version of the immuneACCESS table is confined to in-frame rearrangements and falls short of the full clone set. An unresolved V gene accounts for under half of the shortfall where checked; the remainder is of unknown origin. V and J calls and clone size are as listed in that table; D and trimming were resolved from the DNA. This sample gives 150,000 to 180,000 clones in total; around 85% of them show up just once. Around 0.63% of the sample comes from the top ten.

One collaborating source in Seattle enrolled patients while the patients were actively infected and followed the patients over time throughout the course of disease. Each collaborating institution followed its own protocols to collect whole blood in K2EDTA tubes. For TCRbeta analysis, collaborators shipped samples as frozen whole blood, isolated PBMCs, or DNA extracted from either of those sample types. Note on this clone: The antigen it recognizes is unknown. Nothing much larger sits one base from this clone, and base qualities are not available.

The receptor was derived from a man aged 55 to 70 with COVID-19, enrolled during active disease. Sequencing was done on a sample of peripheral blood.

The CDR3 protein sequence reads: CAISKTGEVTDTQYF. The nucleotide sequence is given as TGTGCCATCAGCAAAACAGGGGAGGTAACAGATACGCAGTATTTT. The rearrangement combines TRBV10-3 with TRBJ2-3; matching of 7 bases hints at TRBD1 as the D gene. Trimming removed 6 bases from V and 3 bases from J, leaving 16 bases between the germline ends. The CDR3 sequence holds 15 residues, the cysteine and phenylalanine included. Kept here is only the CDR3 DNA, which spans 45 bases and is read in frame from base 1. The germline V gene specifies ENHRY as CDR1 and SYGVKD as CDR2.